The 22 T cell receptor beta chains listed next were all sequenced from one sample in a study of B cell selection in AIRE deficiency. The regulatory T cell sort gate was CD4+CD25hiCD127low/negative. Clones were read by immunoSEQ multiplex PCR, and TCRdb kept only the in-frame ones, dropping some. In the table there are around 26,000 clones, about 90% of which are singletons. The sequencing input was CD4+CD25+ Tregs sorted from PBMCs. The source of these receptors is a human donor in good health.

The chain recombines TRBV29-1 with TRBJ2-1; 11 bases agree with TRBD2. This CDR3 has 13 residues. From germline, CDR1 is SQVTM and CDR2 ANQGSEA. Trimming removed 4 bases from V and 6 bases from J; junction bases left unmatched: 2. The CDR3 sequence is CSVAGLAANEQFF. The CDR3 bases are TGCAGCGTTGCGGGACTAGCGGCCAATGAGCAGTTCTTC.

This sequence joins TRBV7-9 and TRBJ1-3, with D uncertain. Trimming took off 6 bases at V and 3 bases at J, with 18 bases between the two ends. This CDR3 is built from 16 residues. CDR1 SEHNR and CDR2 FQNEAQ come from the germline V gene (reference sequence). The CDR3 reads CASRPPTGSSGNTIYF. In DNA form, the CDR3 reads TGTGCCAGCAGACCCCCAACCGGGTCGAGTGGAAACACCATATATTTT.

V is TRBV6-6 and J is TRBJ1-3, with D unresolved. V lost 11 bases to trimming and J lost 1 base, with 9 bases between them. CDR3 length: 12 residues. Looked up from germline, CDR1 is MNHNY and CDR2 is SVGAGI (reference sequence). The CDR3 DNA is TGTGCCGGCTCCCTTTCTGGAAACACCATATATTTT. Its protein product is CAGSLSGNTIYF.

The chain is built from TRBV15 and TRBJ1-6; 7 nucleotides line up with TRBD1. The CDR3 loop spans 18 amino acids. Per the germline V gene, CDR1 is LNHNV and CDR2 is YYDKDF (reference sequence). Trimming took 0 bases from V and 0 from J; bases not matched to a gene: 5. The CDR3 protein is CATSREQGGSSYNSPLHF. Here the CDR3 DNA reads TGTGCCACCAGCAGAGAGCAGGGGGGAAGCTCCTATAATTCACCCCTCCACTTT.

The V and J genes are TRBV9 and TRBJ2-5; D call uncertain. Germline V gene data show CDR1 as SGDLS and CDR2 as YYNGEE. V gave up 6 bases and J gave up 4 bases, with 19 bases separating them. CDR3 size: 15 residues. CDR3: CASTLGWGFGETQYF. The DNA of the CDR3 is TGTGCCAGCACCCTGGGGTGGGGATTCGGAGAGACCCAGTACTTC.

Only a few counts were recorded for this clone. The chain joins TRBV10-2 to TRBJ2-3, with 11 bases fitting TRBD2. The length of the CDR3 is 13 residues. V was pared by 8 bases and J by 6 bases, with 4 bases of the junction left unmatched. Germline loops: CDR1 WSHSY, CDR2 SAAADI. CDR3 nucleotide sequence: TGCGCCAGCTTGGGACTAGCGGCCGATACGCAGTATTTT. Protein product: CASLGLAADTQYF.

V is TRBV7-6 and J is TRBJ1-1; D is possibly TRBD1 (6 bases). The CDR3 contains 13 residues. V was clipped by 6 bases and J by 4 bases, with 12 bases between them. The germline V gene has CDR1 SGHVS and CDR2 FNYEAQ. DNA of the CDR3: TGTGCCAGCAGATCACAGGGTAGCACTGAAGCTTTCTTT. Translating it yields CASRSQGSTEAFF.

The chain employs TRBV7-8 and TRBJ2-7; D not resolved. CDR1 and CDR2 from the germline V gene are SGHVS and FQNEAQ. This CDR3 is 12 amino acids long. Trimming took 1 base from V and 4 from J, leaving 5 bases between them. DNA for the CDR3: TGTGCCAGCAGCTTAGGGGTTTACGAGCAGTACTTC. Translation gives CASSLGVYEQYF.

V and J are TRBV15 and TRBJ1-6, with 9 bases aligning to TRBD1. Looked up from germline, CDR1 is LNHNV and CDR2 is YYDKDF (reference sequence). V gave up 0 bases and J gave up 10 bases; unmatched junction bases: 7. The CDR3 length is 16 residues. The CDR3 is CATSRDPDRGASPLHF. Here the CDR3 DNA reads TGTGCCACCAGCAGAGACCCGGACAGGGGAGCCTCACCCCTCCACTTT.

The chain employs TRBV9 and TRBJ2-7; D not certain. Trimming removed 6 bases from V and 5 bases from J, with 0 bases in between. Looked up from germline, CDR1 is SGDLS and CDR2 is YYNGEE. The CDR3 loop spans 8 amino acids. CDR3 DNA: TGTGCCAGCAACGAGCAGTACTTC. Translation: CASNEQYF.

The gene calls are TRBV11-2 and TRBJ1-1, with D possibly being TRBD1 (5 bases). Trimming shortened V by 5 bases and J by 0 bases, and 10 bases separated the two germline ends. CDR3 size: 14 residues. Germline CDR1 and CDR2: SGHAT and FQNNGV. The DNA of the CDR3 is TGTGCCAGCAGCCCAGACAGACTGAACACTGAAGCTTTCTTT. The encoded protein is CASSPDRLNTEAFF.

This clone appeared once. The chain employs TRBV5-5 and TRBJ2-7, with a weak D call TRBD1 (6 bases). Germline V gene data show CDR1 as SGHKS and CDR2 as YYEKEE (reference sequence). Trimming stripped 5 bases from V and 1 base from J, with 16 bases between. This CDR3 contains 15 residues. The CDR3 is CASSSPGHPSYEQYF. CDR3 DNA: TGTGCCAGCAGTTCTCCGGGACATCCGTCCTACGAGCAGTACTTC. Based on the CDR3 plus reference TRBV5-5 and TRBJ2-7, the full variable domain is DAGVTQSPTHLIKTRGQQVTLRCSPISGHKSVSWYQQVLGQGPQFIFQYYEKEERGRGNFPDRFSARQFPNYSSELNVNALLLGDSALYLCASSSPGHPSYEQYFGPGTRLTVT.

The genes are TRBV6-6 and TRBJ1-2, with 7 bases fitting TRBD1. Looked up from germline, CDR1 is MNHNY and CDR2 is SVGAGI (reference sequence). V lost 0 bases and J lost 6; bases outside the gene matches: 1. The CDR3 is 13 amino acids. The CDR3 loop reads CASSYSTGNGYTF. CDR3 bases: TGTGCCAGCAGTTACTCGACAGGGAATGGCTACACCTTC.

The chain carries TRBV28 and TRBJ2-7, with 7 positions matching TRBD1. The CDR3 covers 14 residues. CDR1 is MDHEN, CDR2 SYDVKM, per germline. V trimming: 5 bases; J trimming: 3 bases; junction bases outside the gene matches: 7. The CDR3 DNA reads as TGTGCCAGCAGTCCGAGACAGGGTAGCTACGAGCAGTACTTC. As protein: CASSPRQGSYEQYF. The variable domain in full, with the rest retrieved from reference TRBV28 and TRBJ2-7, is DVKVTQSSRYLVKRTGEKVFLECVQDMDHENMFWYRQDPGLGLRLIYFSYDVKMKEKGDIPEGYSVSREKKERFSLILESASTNQTSMYLCASSPRQGSYEQYFGPGTRLTVT.

J is TRBJ2-7 and V is TRBV13, with D tentatively TRBD2 (7 bases). The CDR3 consists of 14 residues. Per the germline V gene, CDR1 is PRHDT and CDR2 is FYEKMQ (reference sequence). Trimming removed 3 bases from V and 3 bases from J, with 12 bases in between. This chain's CDR3 is CASSFSRGGYEQYF. The CDR3 DNA sequence: TGTGCCAGCAGCTTCTCTAGGGGGGGCTACGAGCAGTACTTC. The variable domain in full, completed from reference TRBV13 and TRBJ2-7, reads AAGVIQSPRHLIKEKRETATLKCYPIPRHDTVYWYQQGPGQDPQFLISFYEKMQSDKGSIPDRFSAQQFSDYHSELNMSSLELGDSALYFCASSFSRGGYEQYFGPGTRLTVT.

V is TRBV19 and J is TRBJ1-6; D is undetermined. CDR1 LNHDA and CDR2 SQIVND come from the germline V gene (reference sequence). V lost 6 bases, J lost 0 bases, and 15 bases lay in between. The length of the CDR3 is 17 residues. CDR3 amino acids: CASSTTAGFSYNSPLHF. The CDR3 DNA reads as TGTGCCAGTAGCACTACGGCCGGCTTCTCCTATAATTCACCCCTCCACTTT.

The genes are TRBV27 and TRBJ2-2, with D possibly being TRBD1 or TRBD2 (5 bases each). The CDR3 is 14 residues long. V lost 8 bases, J lost 8 bases, and 18 bases lay in between. Germline-derived CDR1 and CDR2 are MNHEY and SMNVEV (reference sequence). As DNA, the CDR3 is TGTGCCAGCTCCCCGGGGCCCCGGCTTGGGGAGCTGTTTTTT. Translating it yields CASSPGPRLGELFF.

The V gene is TRBV7-9, the J gene TRBJ2-5; D may correspond to TRBD1 or TRBD2 (6 bases each). The CDR3 covers 14 residues. Germline assignment: CDR1 SEHNR and CDR2 FQNEAQ (reference sequence). Trimming took 0 bases from V and 5 from J, leaving 10 bases between them. The CDR3 DNA reads TGTGCCAGCAGCTTAGCCGGGGGCGTGGAGACCCAGTACTTC. It yields the protein CASSLAGGVETQYF.

The chain links TRBV6-5 to TRBJ2-7, with a possible D match to TRBD2 (6 bases). Trimming took 10 bases from V and 4 from J, leaving 17 bases between them. The germline V gene has CDR1 MNHEY and CDR2 SVGAGI. CDR3 length: 13 amino acids. The CDR3: CAIRPEGSYEQYF. Here the CDR3 DNA reads TGTGCCATCCGCCCGGAGGGGTCATACGAGCAGTACTTC.

The chain joins TRBV5-1 to TRBJ1-1, with 8 bases that match TRBD1. Germline V CDR1 and CDR2: SGHRS, YFSETQ. V dropped 4 bases and J dropped 1; count of bases not matched to a gene: 12. The CDR3 has 17 residues. As DNA, the CDR3 is TGCGCCAGCAGCAGCCACGACAGGGGCAAGGCGAACACTGAAGCTTTCTTT. Residues: CASSSHDRGKANTEAFF. The full variable domain, its missing parts supplied by reference TRBV5-1 and TRBJ1-1, is KAGVTQTPRYLIKTRGQQVTLSCSPISGHRSVSWYQQTPGQGLQFLFEYFSETQRNKGNFPGRFSGRQFSNSRSEMNVSTLELGDSALYLCASSSHDRGKANTEAFFGQGTRLTVV.

This clone was seen just once. The V and J genes are TRBV6-5 and TRBJ1-1; 9 nucleotides line up with TRBD1. Germline-derived CDR1 and CDR2 are MNHEY and SVGAGI. Trimming at V came to 6 bases and at J to 6 bases, leaving 5 bases not matched to a gene. The CDR3 loop spans 13 amino acids. CDR3 amino acids: CASSPRQGAEAFF. CDR3 in DNA: TGTGCCAGCAGCCCCCGACAGGGGGCTGAAGCTTTCTTT.

The J gene is TRBJ1-2, the V gene TRBV28; D gene uncertain. V was clipped by 5 bases and J by 7 bases, with 23 bases between them. Germline V gene lookup returns CDR1 MDHEN and CDR2 SYDVKM. The CDR3 covers 16 residues. CDR3 DNA sequence: TGTGCCAGCAGTAGGATTTGGTCACAACTCTTCTCTGGCTACACCTTC. Its translation: CASSRIWSQLFSGYTF.